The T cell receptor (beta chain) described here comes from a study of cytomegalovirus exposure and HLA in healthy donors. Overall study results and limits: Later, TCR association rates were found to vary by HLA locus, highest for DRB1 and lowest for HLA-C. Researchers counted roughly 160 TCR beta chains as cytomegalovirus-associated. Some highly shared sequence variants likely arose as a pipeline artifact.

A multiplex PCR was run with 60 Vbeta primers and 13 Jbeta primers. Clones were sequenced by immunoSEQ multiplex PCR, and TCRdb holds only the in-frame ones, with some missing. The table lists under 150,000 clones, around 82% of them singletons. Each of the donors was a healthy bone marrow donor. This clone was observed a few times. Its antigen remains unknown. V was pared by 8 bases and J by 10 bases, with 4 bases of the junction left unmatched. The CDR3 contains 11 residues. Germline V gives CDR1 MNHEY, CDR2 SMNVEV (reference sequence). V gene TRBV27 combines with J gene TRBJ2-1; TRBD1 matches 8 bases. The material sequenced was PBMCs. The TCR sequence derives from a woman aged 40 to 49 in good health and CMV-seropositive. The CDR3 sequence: CASGHRGEQFF. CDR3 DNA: TGTGCCAGCGGACACAGGGGGGAGCAGTTCTTC.